The TCR beta chain described here comes from a study of blood T cell repertoires in COVID-19. The germline V and J ends were trimmed by 3 bases and 6 bases, with 9 bases remaining between them. CDR3 length: 13 residues. Germline V gene lookup returns CDR1 LNHDA and CDR2 SQIVND (reference sequence). Sequencing was performed with immunoSEQ multiplex PCR; in TCRdb, only in-frame clones are kept and a portion is missing. The sample has 100,000 or so clones; more than 85% are singletons. This TCR was recovered from a middle-aged man with active or convalescent COVID-19. The chain is built from TRBV19 and TRBJ2-1; a weak D match, TRBD1 (6 bases). Sequencing was carried out using peripheral blood. CDR3 region: CASSMRTANEQFF. The CDR3 nucleotides are TGTGCCAGTAGTATGAGGACAGCCAATGAGCAGTTCTTC.